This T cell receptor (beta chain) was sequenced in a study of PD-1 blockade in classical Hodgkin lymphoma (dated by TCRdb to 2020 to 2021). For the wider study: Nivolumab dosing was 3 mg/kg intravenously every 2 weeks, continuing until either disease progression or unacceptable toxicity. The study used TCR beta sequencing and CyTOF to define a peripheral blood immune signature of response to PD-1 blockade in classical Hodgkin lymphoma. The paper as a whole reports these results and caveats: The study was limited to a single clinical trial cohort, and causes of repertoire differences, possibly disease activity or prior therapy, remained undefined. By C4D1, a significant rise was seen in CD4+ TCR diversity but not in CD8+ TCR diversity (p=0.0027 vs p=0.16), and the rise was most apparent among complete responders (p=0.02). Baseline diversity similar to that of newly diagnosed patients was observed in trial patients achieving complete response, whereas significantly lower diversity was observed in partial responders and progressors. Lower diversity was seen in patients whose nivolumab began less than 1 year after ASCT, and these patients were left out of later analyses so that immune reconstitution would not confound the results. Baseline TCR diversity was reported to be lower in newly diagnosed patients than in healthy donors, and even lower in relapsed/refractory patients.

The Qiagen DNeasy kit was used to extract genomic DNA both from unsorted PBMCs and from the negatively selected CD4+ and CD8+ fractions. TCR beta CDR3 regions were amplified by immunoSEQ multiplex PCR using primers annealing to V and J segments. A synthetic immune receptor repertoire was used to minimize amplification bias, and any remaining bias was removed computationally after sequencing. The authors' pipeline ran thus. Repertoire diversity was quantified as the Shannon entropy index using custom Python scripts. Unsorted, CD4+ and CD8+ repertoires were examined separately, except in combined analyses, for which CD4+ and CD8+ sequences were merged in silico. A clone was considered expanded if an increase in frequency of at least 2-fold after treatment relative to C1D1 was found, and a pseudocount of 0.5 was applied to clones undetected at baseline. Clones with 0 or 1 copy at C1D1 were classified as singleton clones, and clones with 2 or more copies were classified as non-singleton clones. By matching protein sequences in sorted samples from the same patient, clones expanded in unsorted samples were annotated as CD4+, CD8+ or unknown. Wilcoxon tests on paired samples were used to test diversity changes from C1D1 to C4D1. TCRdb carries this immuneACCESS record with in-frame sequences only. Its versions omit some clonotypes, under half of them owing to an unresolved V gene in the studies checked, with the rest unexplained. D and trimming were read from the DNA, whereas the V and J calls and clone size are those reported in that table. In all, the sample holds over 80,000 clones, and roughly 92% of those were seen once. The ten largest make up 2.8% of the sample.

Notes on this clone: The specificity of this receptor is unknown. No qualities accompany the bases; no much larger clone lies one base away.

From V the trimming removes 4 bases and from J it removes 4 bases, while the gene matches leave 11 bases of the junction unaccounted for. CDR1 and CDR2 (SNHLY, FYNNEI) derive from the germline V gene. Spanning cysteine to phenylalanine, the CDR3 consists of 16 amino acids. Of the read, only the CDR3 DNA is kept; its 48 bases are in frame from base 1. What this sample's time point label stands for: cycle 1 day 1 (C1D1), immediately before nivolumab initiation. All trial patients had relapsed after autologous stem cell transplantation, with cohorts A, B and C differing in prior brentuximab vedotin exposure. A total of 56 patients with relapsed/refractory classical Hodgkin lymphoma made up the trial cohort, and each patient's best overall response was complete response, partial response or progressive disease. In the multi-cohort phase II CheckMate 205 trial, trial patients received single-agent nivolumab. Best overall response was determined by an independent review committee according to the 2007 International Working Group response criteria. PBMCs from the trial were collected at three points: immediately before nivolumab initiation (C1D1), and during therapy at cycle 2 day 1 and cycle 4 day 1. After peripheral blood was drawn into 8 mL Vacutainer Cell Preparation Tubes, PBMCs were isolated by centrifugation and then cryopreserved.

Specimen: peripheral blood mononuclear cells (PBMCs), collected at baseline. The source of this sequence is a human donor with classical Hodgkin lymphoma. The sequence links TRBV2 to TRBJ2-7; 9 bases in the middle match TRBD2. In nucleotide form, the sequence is TGTGCCAGCAGTGGATGGAAGCGGGAGGAAAAATACGAGCAGTACTTC. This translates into CASSGWKREEKYEQYF.